These 8 T cell receptor beta chains came from one sample sequenced in a study of T cell changes during pregnancy in multiple sclerosis. The repertoire was sequenced with immunoSEQ multiplex PCR; TCRdb's copy has only in-frame clones and lacks some. The sample has roughly 49,000 clones, 90% to 95% seen once. The sequencing used CD8+ T cells from peripheral blood mononuclear cells, collected after pregnancy. These receptors originate from a female donor with multiple sclerosis, enrolled in a pregnancy study.

V usage is TRBV7-8 and J usage is TRBJ2-7; tentatively, D is TRBD2 (5 bases). The CDR3 length is 12 residues. V lost 1 base, J lost 4 bases, and 5 bases lay in between. Germline V gene lookup returns CDR1 SGHVS and CDR2 FQNEAQ. CDR3 sequence (DNA): TGTGCCAGCAGCTTAGGGACTTACGAGCAGTACTTC. Protein: CASSLGTYEQYF.

The chain combines TRBV19 with TRBJ2-5, with D hard to call. From germline, CDR1 is LNHDA and CDR2 SQIVND (reference sequence). The V gene lost 1 base and the J gene lost 2 bases, with 14 bases spanning the gap. The CDR3 is 16 residues long. CDR3 sequence: CASSIVTTSTQETQYF. The CDR3 coding sequence is TGTGCCAGTAGTATAGTGACAACATCAACTCAAGAGACCCAGTACTTC. Looking up the rest from reference TRBV19 and TRBJ2-5 gives the full variable domain: DGGITQSPKYLFRKEGQNVTLSCEQNLNHDAMYWYRQDPGQGLRLIYYSQIVNDFQKGDIAEGYSVSREKKESFPLTVTSAQKNPTAFYLCASSIVTTSTQETQYFGPGTRLLVL.

CDR3 DNA: TGTGCCAGCAGTGTCCCCGGACAGGGACCGTACGAGCAGTACTTC. This codes for CASSVPGQGPYEQYF. This chain links TRBV25-1 with TRBJ2-7; 8 bases are a match to TRBD1. Germline V CDR1 and CDR2: MGHDK, SYGVNS. The CDR3 sequence is 15 residues long. J gave up 4 bases and V 4 bases, and 9 bases lay outside the gene matches.

The chain combines TRBV10-2 with TRBJ2-7; no definite D call. The CDR3 contains 12 residues. Germline V gene data show CDR1 as WSHSY and CDR2 as SAAADI. V gave up 3 bases and J gave up 1 base, with 4 bases separating them. The CDR3 bases are TGCGCCAGCAGTGACCTATCCTACGAGCAGTACTTC. This sequence encodes CASSDLSYEQYF.

This chain connects TRBV4-3 to TRBJ2-5; TRBD1 is a possible D gene (6 bases). CDR3 length equals 15 residues. In germline, CDR1 is LGHNA, CDR2 YSLEER. V lost 3 bases and J lost 3, with 14 bases in between. CDR3 in DNA: TGCGCCAGCAGCCAGGTGAACAGGGAGAAAGAGACCCAGTACTTC. This gives the protein CASSQVNREKETQYF.

V gene TRBV7-2 combines with J gene TRBJ2-1; 9 bases match TRBD2. This CDR3 contains 15 residues. The trim removed 4 bases at V and 3 bases at J, leaving 4 bases unmatched. Looked up from germline, CDR1 is SGHTA and CDR2 is FQGNSA. CDR3 bases: TGTGCCAGCAGCTCAGGAGCGGGAGGCTACAATGAGCAGTTCTTC. Its protein is CASSSGAGGYNEQFF.

The rearrangement uses TRBV7-6 and TRBJ2-7, with 7 bases aligning to TRBD1. CDR1 is SGHVS and CDR2 is FNYEAQ in the germline V gene. V lost 4 bases, J lost 2 bases, and 11 bases stayed unmatched. The CDR3 extends over 16 amino acids. CDR3 loop: CASSSRQGKGTYEQYF. The CDR3 nucleotides read TGTGCCAGCAGCTCCAGACAGGGTAAGGGAACCTACGAGCAGTACTTC.

The chain carries TRBV4-3 and TRBJ1-4; 8 positions agree with TRBD1. V lost 3 bases and J lost 4; bases outside the gene matches: 4. The CDR3 has 15 residues. Germline lookup yields CDR1 LGHNA and CDR2 YSLEER. The CDR3 spells CASSQDRDDNEKLFF. In nucleotides, the CDR3 is TGCGCCAGCAGCCAGGACAGGGACGATAATGAAAAACTGTTTTTT.